Given below is one T cell receptor beta chain in context. The V and J ends lost 2 bases and 4 bases, in that order; junction bases with no gene match: 10. The CDR3 consists of 16 residues. Germline values: CDR1 SGDLS, CDR2 YYNGEE. Amplification used 60 Vbeta primers and 13 Jbeta primers. This table comes from immunoSEQ multiplex PCR, and its TCRdb copy is limited to in-frame clones, with some not included. In the table there are over 100,000 clones, approximately 80% of which are singletons. The sample comes from a study of cytomegalovirus exposure and HLA in healthy donors. The TCR comes from a woman aged 40 to 55 in good health and CMV-seronegative. The sequencing sample was made of PBMCs. The chain links TRBV9 to TRBJ2-7; 9 bases are shared with TRBD1. The CDR3 sequence: CASSVDLTGGRYEQYF. The CDR3 region has the DNA TGTGCCAGCAGCGTGGACCTTACAGGGGGCAGGTACGAGCAGTACTTC.